These 2 T cell receptor beta chains were all obtained from the same sample, sequenced in a study of cytomegalovirus exposure and HLA in healthy donors (dated by TCRdb to 2016 to 2017). Libraries were built with the immunoSEQ multiplex PCR assay. Imported from immuneACCESS, the table was reduced by TCRdb to in-frame sequences with V and J called. These copies leave out some clones; in studies compared against another copy, an unresolved V gene accounts for under half, and the cause of the remainder is not known. Counted in this sample were 60,000 to 80,000 clones; around 94% of them appeared once. Roughly 3.2% of the sample lies in the top ten. Specimen: PBMCs. The source of these receptors is a woman younger than 35 in good health and CMV-seropositive.

The chain combines TRBV28 with TRBJ2-7; 9 bases align to TRBD1. With V trimmed by 6 bases and J by 4 bases, 16 bases remained unmatched. CDR3 length equals 17 residues. Germline V gives CDR1 MDHEN, CDR2 SYDVKM. This CDR3 reads CASSLRPRTGEKYEQYF. The CDR3 coding sequence is TGTGCCAGCAGCCTCCGCCCGAGGACAGGGGAAAAATACGAGCAGTACTTC.

The genes are TRBV18 and TRBJ1-1; D uncertain. V lost 2 bases to trimming and J lost 5 bases, with 18 bases between them. Germline CDR1 reads KGHSH; CDR2 reads LQKENI. The CDR3 consists of 16 residues. The CDR3 DNA reads TGTGCCAGCTCACCATCACAGATCCCCGGTCGTACTGAAGCTTTCTTT. This gives the protein CASSPSQIPGRTEAFF.